The next 13 T cell receptor beta chains were all read from a single sample in a study of blood T cell repertoires in COVID-19. Measured with immunoSEQ multiplex PCR; TCRdb has only the in-frame clones, and not every one. Among 370,000 or so clones, about four fifths were seen once, and the ten largest hold roughly 1.2%. Sequenced: peripheral blood. The origin of the receptors is a human donor with acute or convalescent COVID-19. The donor label of this sample is uncertain.

The V call is TRBV27, the J call TRBJ1-2, with a possible D match to TRBD1 (5 bases). V was clipped by 5 bases and J by 4 bases, with 20 bases between them. Germline-derived CDR1 and CDR2 are MNHEY and SMNVEV (reference sequence). The CDR3 is made up of 16 amino acids. CDR3 DNA: TGTGCCAGCAGTACCCGGGGCGGGGCTTACTTCTATGGCTACACCTTC. The encoded protein is CASSTRGGAYFYGYTF.

V gene TRBV28 combines with J gene TRBJ1-1; 8 bases fit TRBD1. Germline V gives CDR1 MDHEN, CDR2 SYDVKM. J gave up 1 base and V 3 bases, and 4 bases lay outside the gene matches. The CDR3 loop spans 15 amino acids. DNA for the CDR3: TGTGCCAGCAGTTTTTGGGACAGGAGGAACACTGAAGCTTTCTTT. Translation gives CASSFWDRRNTEAFF.

The sample holds one count of this clone. The rearrangement joins TRBV27 to TRBJ2-5; weak D call: TRBD2 (5 bases). Looked up from germline, CDR1 is MNHEY and CDR2 is SMNVEV (reference sequence). The V end lost 4 bases, the J end lost 4 bases, and 13 bases lay between the germline ends. The CDR3 runs 14 residues. CDR3 residues: CASSSLAAGETQYF. CDR3 nucleotide sequence: TGTGCCAGCAGTTCCCTCGCGGCGGGAGAGACCCAGTACTTC.

V gene TRBV4-2 combines with J gene TRBJ1-3, with 8 nucleotides matching TRBD1. This CDR3 contains 15 residues. Trimming cost V 3 bases and J 9 bases; bases outside gene matches: 10. Germline V gives CDR1 LGHNA, CDR2 YNFKEQ. The CDR3 DNA is TGTGCCAGCAGCCAGCGGACGACAGGGGACGGCACCATATATTTT. Translating it yields CASSQRTTGDGTIYF.

The chain employs TRBV27 and TRBJ2-2; perhaps TRBD1 as D (5 bases). CDR3 size: 14 residues. Trimming left V 7 bases short and J 1 base short, with 10 bases between. Germline CDR1 and CDR2: MNHEY and SMNVEV (reference sequence). In DNA form, the CDR3 reads TGTGCCAGCAAGGTCAGGGAGAACACCGGGGAGCTGTTTTTT. It encodes CASKVRENTGELFF.

CDR3 amino acids: CASSDQGLVAFF. In DNA, the CDR3 is TGTGCCAGCAGTGATCAGGGGCTGGTAGCTTTCTTT. The V call is TRBV2, the J call TRBJ1-1; possibly TRBD1 for D (6 bases). V lost 3 bases to trimming and J lost 10 bases, with 12 bases between them. There are 12 residues in the CDR3. Looked up from germline, CDR1 is SNHLY and CDR2 is FYNNEI.

This clone appeared a single time. This chain joins TRBV5-4 and TRBJ2-2; 7 bases align to TRBD2. Germline CDR1 reads SGHNT; CDR2 reads YYREEE (reference sequence). V was pared by 2 bases and J by 4 bases, with 11 bases of the junction left unmatched. This CDR3 has 17 amino acids. The CDR3 loop reads CASSFPTAVAGTGELFF. In DNA form, the CDR3 reads TGTGCCAGCAGCTTCCCCACGGCGGTAGCGGGCACCGGGGAGCTGTTTTTT. The entire variable domain, with the rest obtained from reference TRBV5-4 and TRBJ2-2, is as follows: ETGVTQSPTHLIKTRGQQVTLRCSSQSGHNTVSWYQQALGQGPQFIFQYYREEENGRGNFPPRFSGLQFPNYSSELNVNALELDDSALYLCASSFPTAVAGTGELFFGEGSRLTVL.

The rearrangement uses TRBV6-1 and TRBJ1-1, with a possible D match to TRBD1 (6 bases). CDR3 length: 15 amino acids. V lost 5 bases to trimming and J lost 1 base, with 14 bases between them. Germline loops: CDR1 MNHNS, CDR2 SASEGT. As DNA, the CDR3 is TGTGCCAGCAGTCCACAGGGACGGCGGAACACTGAAGCTTTCTTT. Its translation is CASSPQGRRNTEAFF.

This sequence joins TRBV28 and TRBJ2-3; D gene uncertain. V dropped 3 bases and J dropped 3 bases, with 13 bases sitting between them. The CDR3 has 15 amino acids. The germline CDR1 and CDR2 sequences are MDHEN and SYDVKM. CDR3 nucleotides: TGTGCCAGCAGTTTGGCGGCTACCGGGACAGATACGCAGTATTTT. It codes for CASSLAATGTDTQYF.

A single count supports this clone. J is TRBJ1-6 and V is TRBV7-9; D not certain. Trimming took off 5 bases at V and 0 bases at J, with 14 bases between the two ends. The V gene's germline CDR1 is SEHNR and CDR2 FQNEAQ (reference sequence). CDR3 size: 17 residues. The CDR3 spells CASSPALGSSYNSPLHF. The CDR3 coding sequence is TGTGCCAGCAGCCCAGCCCTGGGGAGCTCCTATAATTCACCCCTCCACTTT.

V and J are TRBV12-3 or TRBV12-4 and TRBJ1-2, with 7 bases lining up with TRBD1. V lost 4 bases to trimming and J lost 5 bases; unmatched junction nucleotides: 4. The CDR3 has 13 amino acids. CDR3 DNA: TGTGCCAGCAGTTCCCAACAGGGGTATGGCTACACCTTC. Protein product: CASSSQQGYGYTF.

This clone was counted only a few times. V is TRBV5-4 and J is TRBJ2-4, with D possibly being TRBD1 (5 bases). CDR1 and CDR2 (germline): SGHNT, YYREEE (reference sequence). CDR3 size: 16 residues. Trimming took 0 bases from V and 1 from J, leaving 11 bases between them. This chain's CDR3 is CASSLEGARAKNIQYF. The CDR3 nucleotides read TGTGCCAGCAGCTTGGAAGGGGCGCGGGCCAAAAACATTCAGTACTTC. The whole variable domain, remainder taken from reference TRBV5-4 and TRBJ2-4, is ETGVTQSPTHLIKTRGQQVTLRCSSQSGHNTVSWYQQALGQGPQFIFQYYREEENGRGNFPPRFSGLQFPNYSSELNVNALELDDSALYLCASSLEGARAKNIQYFGAGTRLSVL.

The chain couples TRBV28 to TRBJ2-2, with a possible D match to TRBD1 (5 bases). The V end lost 5 bases, the J end lost 4 bases, and 14 bases lay between the germline ends. The CDR3 is 15 residues long. Germline CDR1 is MDHEN and CDR2 is SYDVKM. CDR3 sequence reads: CASSPGRGSTGELFF. As DNA, the CDR3 is TGTGCCAGCAGTCCTGGAAGGGGAAGCACCGGGGAGCTGTTTTTT.